A selection of T cell receptor beta chains follows, all from one sample in a study of T cells in Graves' hyperthyroidism and ophthalmopathy. TCRdb reanalysed the multiplex PCR reads using MiXCR and keeps one entry per CDR3 protein. The sample has more than 150,000 distinct CDR3 sequences; about a sixth are singletons. The sample taken for sequencing was blood. The source is a woman between 50 and 59 years old with Graves' hyperthyroidism. CDR3s include the opening cysteine and the closing phenylalanine or tryptophan. The order of the fields is J gene, V gene, clone size, D gene, CDR3 protein, CDR3 DNA. The D gene is left open where the match is weak. Not every row has a clone size; where given, it reads once, few, many or a size class.

TRBJ1-6 TRBV2 many TRBD1 CASSLQGQGNSPLHF TGTGCCAGCAGTTTACAGGGGCAGGGGAATTCACCCCTCCACTTT
TRBJ1-2 TRBV20-1 many NA CSARERDGYGYTF TGCAGTGCTAGAGAAAGGGACGGGTATGGCTACACCTTC
TRBJ2-7 TRBV29-1 many NA CSVVRGGEQYF TGCAGCGTTGTCAGGGGAGGCGAGCAGTACTTC
TRBJ2-1 TRBV28 NA TRBD2 CASSLTAPGPSGYNEQFF TGTGCCAGCAGTTTGACAGCGCCCGGTCCTAGCGGTTACAATGAGCAGTTCTTC
TRBJ1-4 TRBV12-3/TRBV12-4 many TRBD1 CASRQTGTNEKLFF TGTGCCAGCAGACAGACAGGGACTAATGAAAAACTGTTTTTT
TRBJ2-3 TRBV20-1 many NA CSAGSKGDTQYF TGCAGTGCTGGTAGCAAGGGAGATACGCAGTATTTT
TRBJ1-2 TRBV3-1 many NA CASSSNRDAYGYTF TGTGCCAGCAGCTCTAACAGGGACGCCTATGGCTACACCTTC
TRBJ1-2 TRBV5-8 NA NA CASSLGGGTYNYGYTF TGTGCCAGCAGCTTGGGCGGTGGGACCTATAACTATGGCTACACCTTC
TRBJ2-2 TRBV9 NA TRBD2 CASSSTSGGDVGELFF TGTGCCAGCAGCTCGACCAGCGGGGGGGATGTCGGGGAGCTGTTTTTT
TRBJ2-7 TRBV6-2/TRBV6-3 many TRBD1 CASNVPGQKFYEQYF TGTGCCAGCAATGTTCCGGGACAGAAATTCTACGAGCAGTACTTC